This T cell receptor beta chain was captured in a study of T cell repertoires in cytomegalovirus infection. The CDR3 is 14 amino acids. V was shortened by 0 bases and J by 7 bases, with 8 bases between the two germline ends. Germline-derived CDR1 and CDR2 are SGHNT and YYREEE (reference sequence). Worth noting for this clonotype: The antigen is undetermined.

TCRdb fed the reads into MiXCR, producing one record per CDR3 protein. Here the sample spans around 430,000 distinct CDR3 sequences, under 55% being singletons. The chain couples TRBV5-4 to TRBJ1-6, with D possibly TRBD1 on 5 matching bases. This material consisted of cultured PBMCs, taken from culture after CMV antigen stimulation. The sequence was obtained from a human donor in good health (CMV status not recorded). Some clones in this sample may be carry-over from other donors' samples. CDR3 DNA: TGTGCCAGCAGCTTGGGCAGGGCAAATTCACCCCTCCACTTT. Translated, it gives CASSLGRANSPLHF.